Listed below are T cell receptor beta chains from one sample, sequenced in a study of cytomegalovirus exposure and HLA in healthy donors. Sequencing was performed with immunoSEQ multiplex PCR; in TCRdb, only in-frame clones are kept and a portion is missing. The sample comprises over 150,000 clones, 70% to 75% of which are singletons, and 4% to 5% rests with the top ten. Sequencing input: PBMCs. All receptors come from a man aged 25 to 40 in good health and CMV-seropositive. Both conserved end residues are part of each CDR3. Each record gives: CDR3 protein, CDR3 DNA, V gene, D gene, J gene, clone size. D genes are given only for firm matches. For some rows the clone size is stated as once, few or many, or as a class when expanded; others skip it.

CDR3: CASSVGLAGGEQFF
DNA: TGTGCCAGCAGCGTAGGACTGGCCGGCGGAGAGCAGTTCTTC
V: TRBV9
D: .
J: TRBJ2-1
size: few

CDR3: CASSLVASGPADTQYF
DNA: TGCGCCAGCAGCTTGGTAGCTAGCGGGCCCGCGGATACGCAGTATTTT
V: TRBV5-1
D: TRBD2
J: TRBJ2-3
size: few

CDR3: CASSKRGGADTQYF
DNA: TGTGCCAGCAGCAAAAGGGGAGGGGCAGATACGCAGTATTTT
V: TRBV11-3
D: TRBD2
J: TRBJ2-3
size: .

CDR3: CASVPGQGARMNTEAFF
DNA: TGCGCCAGCGTTCCGGGACAGGGGGCTCGAATGAACACTGAAGCTTTCTTT
V: TRBV5-1
D: TRBD1
J: TRBJ1-1
size: .

CDR3: CASSTGQGWEGYTF
DNA: TGTGCCAGCAGCACCGGACAGGGATGGGAAGGCTACACCTTC
V: TRBV28
D: TRBD1
J: TRBJ1-2
size: once

CDR3: CASRSTGPSGGYTF
DNA: TGTGCCAGCAGGTCGACAGGACCTTCGGGGGGCTACACCTTC
V: TRBV7-9
D: .
J: TRBJ1-2
size: .

CDR3: CASSTRTSGSTDTQYF
DNA: TGTGCCAGCAGTACACGGACTAGCGGGAGCACAGATACGCAGTATTTT
V: TRBV6-6
D: TRBD2
J: TRBJ2-3
size: .

CDR3: CASSELGGNGYTF
DNA: TGTGCCAGCAGTGAGCTAGGGGGAAATGGCTACACCTTC
V: TRBV25-1
D: .
J: TRBJ1-2
size: .

CDR3: CASSFQDRSSGNTIYF
DNA: TGTGCCAGTAGTTTCCAGGACAGGAGCTCTGGAAACACCATATATTTT
V: TRBV19
D: TRBD1
J: TRBJ1-3
size: once

CDR3: CSVTRGGGTEAFF
DNA: TGCAGCGTTACCAGAGGGGGTGGGACTGAAGCTTTCTTT
V: TRBV29-1
D: .
J: TRBJ1-1
size: .

CDR3: CASSRNTGGSSYNEQFF
DNA: TGTGCCAGCAGCCGGAACACAGGGGGGAGCTCCTACAATGAGCAGTTCTTC
V: TRBV11-2
D: TRBD1
J: TRBJ2-1
size: .

CDR3: CASSQEGVWATEAFF
DNA: TGTGCCAGCAGCCAAGAAGGGGTTTGGGCCACTGAAGCTTTCTTT
V: TRBV14
D: .
J: TRBJ1-1
size: .

CDR3: CASRSRNPATGDYQPQHF
DNA: TGTGCAAGTCGCTCCAGAAATCCGGCGACAGGGGACTACCAGCCCCAGCATTTT
V: TRBV12-2
D: .
J: TRBJ1-5
size: .

CDR3: CASSPAASESYEQYF
DNA: TGTGCCAGCAGCCCAGCGGCTAGCGAGTCCTACGAGCAGTACTTC
V: TRBV7-2
D: .
J: TRBJ2-7
size: few

CDR3: CASSQDPGGGAETQYF
DNA: TGTGCCAGCAGCCAAGACCCGGGGGGCGGGGCAGAGACCCAGTACTTC
V: TRBV4-2
D: .
J: TRBJ2-5
size: .

CDR3: CASSLQRTSTDTQYF
DNA: TGTGCCAGCAGCTTGCAGCGGACGAGCACAGATACGCAGTATTTT
V: TRBV5-8
D: .
J: TRBJ2-3
size: .

CDR3: CASSQDVRANNQPQHF
DNA: TGCGCCAGCAGCCAAGATGTCAGGGCGAACAATCAGCCCCAGCATTTT
V: TRBV4-3
D: .
J: TRBJ1-5
size: .

CDR3: CASSSDSDNYNSPLHF
DNA: TGTGCCAGTAGTTCTGACAGCGACAACTATAATTCACCCCTCCACTTT
V: TRBV19
D: .
J: TRBJ1-6
size: few

CDR3: CASSQGSGAANEQFF
DNA: TGCGCCAGCAGCCAAGGGTCAGGGGCCGCAAATGAGCAGTTCTTC
V: TRBV4-3
D: .
J: TRBJ2-1
size: .

CDR3: CAGRPGENTGELFF
DNA: TGTGCCGGCCGCCCAGGGGAAAACACCGGGGAGCTGTTTTTT
V: TRBV6-6
D: .
J: TRBJ2-2
size: .

CDR3: CASSLDGTGEANVLTF
DNA: TGTGCCAGCAGCTTGGACGGGACAGGGGAGGCCAACGTCCTGACTTTC
V: TRBV7-9
D: TRBD1
J: TRBJ2-6
size: .

CDR3: CASSPSGEGGSTDTQYF
DNA: TGTGCCAGCAGCCCTAGCGGAGAGGGGGGCTCCACAGATACGCAGTATTTT
V: TRBV4-2
D: .
J: TRBJ2-3
size: .

CDR3: CAWNREYEQYF
DNA: TGTGCCTGGAACAGGGAATACGAGCAGTACTTC
V: TRBV30
D: .
J: TRBJ2-7
size: .

CDR3: CASSATVPRGNTIYF
DNA: TGTGCCAGCAGTGCGACAGTTCCCCGTGGAAACACCATATATTTT
V: TRBV6-1
D: .
J: TRBJ1-3
size: .

CDR3: CASSYGSENEKLFF
DNA: TGTGCCAGCAGTTACGGTAGCGAGAATGAAAAACTGTTTTTT
V: TRBV6-5
D: .
J: TRBJ1-4
size: .

CDR3: CSVEGTSGSSYNEQFF
DNA: TGCAGCGTTGAAGGGACTAGCGGGAGCTCCTACAATGAGCAGTTCTTC
V: TRBV29-1
D: TRBD2
J: TRBJ2-1
size: .

CDR3: CASSQGEMTDTQYF
DNA: TGCGCCAGCAGCCAGGGGGAGATGACAGATACGCAGTATTTT
V: TRBV10-2
D: TRBD1
J: TRBJ2-3
size: .

CDR3: CASSRDSTNEKLFF
DNA: TGTGCCAGCAGTCGGGACAGCACTAATGAAAAACTGTTTTTT
V: TRBV6-6
D: TRBD1
J: TRBJ1-4
size: .

CDR3: CASGLAGTGELFF
DNA: TGTGCCAGCGGACTAGCGGGCACCGGGGAGCTGTTTTTT
V: TRBV28
D: TRBD2
J: TRBJ2-2
size: few